The entry below describes one T cell receptor beta chain. Antigen: not known. The data derive from a study of regulatory T cells in long-lasting Graves disease. Overall study results and limits: The persistent group shared fewer than 3,500 public clonotypes, more than the approximately 890 shared by new patients. Newly diagnosed disease favored TRBV20-1 and TRBJ2-1 over persistent disease.

Arm-PCR with iRepertoire HTBI primers amplified the CDR3 regions for these TCR beta libraries. Authors' processing steps: The samples included around 62 TRBV and roughly 14 TRBJ segments. TCRdb re-called the multiplex PCR reads with MiXCR, one entry per CDR3 protein. These V and J calls derive from TCRdb rather than the authors' analysis. The sample shows 650,000 to 700,000 distinct CDR3 sequences, 25% to 30% of them seen only once. Time point: persistent/refractory GD, antithyroid drugs over 5 years with positive TRAb. PBMC-derived RNA was used for the TCR library. Peripheral blood, roughly 9.2 milliliters per patient, was collected in EDTA tubes. Trimming took off 2 bases at V and 0 bases at J, with 8 bases between the two ends. Per the germline V gene, CDR1 is MNHEY and CDR2 is SMNVEV (reference sequence). This CDR3 spans 15 amino acids.

The sequence derives from a female donor with Graves disease. Specimen: peripheral blood mononuclear cells (PBMCs), collected when the disease was refractory, from a patient treated with antithyroid drugs. The chain has TRBV27 and TRBJ1-3; D call uncertain. The CDR3 DNA reads TGTGCCAGCAGTTTAATGGCCGACTCTGGAAACACCATATATTTT. Amino acids: CASSLMADSGNTIYF.